This is a list of T cell receptor beta chains from one sample in a study of blood T cell repertoires in COVID-19. Libraries were prepared by immunoSEQ multiplex PCR; TCRdb keeps only in-frame clonotypes and omits some of them. In the table there are about 110,000 clones, 75% to 80% of which are singletons. Material: peripheral blood. These receptors all come from an elderly woman with active or convalescent COVID-19. Both conserved end residues are part of each CDR3. Fields, in order: D gene, clone size, V gene, J gene, CDR3 DNA, CDR3 protein. The D gene is left open where the match is weak. Only some rows state a clone size, as once, few, many or a class for expanded clones.

>-|-|TRBV24-1|TRBJ2-3
TGTGCCACGAGTGCGACGGGACACGACGATACGCAGTATTTT
CATSATGHDDTQYF
>-|few|TRBV6-5|TRBJ1-5
TGTGCCAGCAGTTGGACAGTTCAGGGCAATCAGCCCCAGCATTTT
CASSWTVQGNQPQHF
>-|-|TRBV2|TRBJ1-6
TGTGCCAGCAGTGGGCTCGGGAGCTCCTATAATTCACCCCTCCACTTT
CASSGLGSSYNSPLHF
>-|once|TRBV5-1|TRBJ2-3
TGCGCCAGCAGCTTGGAGGGGGTTAGGATGCAGTATTTT
CASSLEGVRMQYF
>-|-|TRBV19|TRBJ1-1
TGTGCCAGTAGTCAGAATTCAGGGAACACTGAAGCTTTCTTT
CASSQNSGNTEAFF
>-|once|TRBV27|TRBJ2-7
TGTGCCAGCAGTTTCAGACAGGATGGCTACGAGCAGTACTTC
CASSFRQDGYEQYF
>TRBD1|-|TRBV15|TRBJ1-5
TGTGCCACCAGCATTCGGACAGGGATCGGACCCCAGCCCCAGCATTTT
CATSIRTGIGPQPQHF
>-|once|TRBV7-6|TRBJ2-3
TGTGCCAGCAGCCCTCGTGGCGGAAGGCCCCGGGGGGATACGCAGTATTTT
CASSPRGGRPRGDTQYF
>-|-|TRBV28|TRBJ2-1
TGTGCCAGCAGCACCAACGAGCGGGTATCATCCGGCAATGAGCAGTTCTTC
CASSTNERVSSGNEQFF
>TRBD2|-|TRBV24-1|TRBJ2-7
TGTGCCACCAGTGATTCGGGGGGGGCCTCCTACGAGCAGTACTTC
CATSDSGGASYEQYF
>TRBD2|-|TRBV7-8|TRBJ2-7
TGTGCCAGCAGCTCTGGACTAGCGGCGAGGGAGCAGTACTTC
CASSSGLAAREQYF
>TRBD1|few|TRBV5-3|TRBJ2-7
TGTGCCAGAAGCTTGGGGGACAGGAACTACGAGCAGTACTTC
CARSLGDRNYEQYF
>TRBD2|-|TRBV25-1|TRBJ2-1
TGTGCCAGCAGTGAATACCGGGAGGGCCCCCAGTTCTTC
CASSEYREGPQFF
>-|-|TRBV7-2|TRBJ2-6
TGTGCCAGCAGCTTACAGGTCTCTGGGGCCAACGTCCTGACTTTC
CASSLQVSGANVLTF
>TRBD1|-|TRBV3-1/TRBV3-2|TRBJ2-7
TGTGCCAGCAGCAGGACAGGGGGCGGGTACGAGCAGTACTTC
CASSRTGGGYEQYF
>-|-|TRBV5-1|TRBJ1-4
TGCGCCAGCAGCGGGGGACCTCGGGGGGCTAATGAAAAACTGTTTTTT
CASSGGPRGANEKLFF
>TRBD2|-|TRBV5-1|TRBJ2-3
TGCGCCAGCAGCTTGGCCCCGTCTGGACTAGCGGGAGCAGATACGCAGTATTTT
CASSLAPSGLAGADTQYF
>-|few|TRBV5-1|TRBJ1-2
TGCGCCAGCAGCTTGGGCAGGATTTATGGCTACACCTTC
CASSLGRIYGYTF
>-|-|TRBV7-9|TRBJ1-2
TGTGCCAGCAGCTTAGGTCTTACACCGTCCTATGGCTACACCTTC
CASSLGLTPSYGYTF
>TRBD2|-|TRBV7-4|TRBJ2-1
TGTGCCAGCAGCTCCCAGGATTGCGGGAGGGGTCCAGGCAATGAGCAGTTCTTC
CASSSQDCGRGPGNEQFF
>TRBD2|once|TRBV7-2|TRBJ2-7
TGTGCCAGCAGCCCGCGACTAGCGGGAGGTCTCGAGCAGTACTTC
CASSPRLAGGLEQYF
>-|-|TRBV9|TRBJ1-1
TGTGCCAGCAGCGCAATCCCTATGAACACTGAAGCTTTCTTT
CASSAIPMNTEAFF
>-|-|TRBV18|TRBJ1-2
TGTGCCAGCTCACCATCGGGTTTTAGCTATGGCTACACCTTC
CASSPSGFSYGYTF
>TRBD1|-|TRBV9|TRBJ1-3
TGTGCCAGCAGCGTAGATGACAGGGTCGTTTACGGAAACACCATATATTTT
CASSVDDRVVYGNTIYF
>TRBD1|few|TRBV18|TRBJ1-5
TGTGCCAGCTCAGCGACAGGGATAGGACAGCCCCAGCATTTT
CASSATGIGQPQHF
>-|few|TRBV2|TRBJ2-1
TGTGCCAGCAGTTGGGCTAGCGTGCCCTACAATGAGCAGTTCTTC
CASSWASVPYNEQFF
>-|-|TRBV19|TRBJ2-2
TGTGCCAGTAGGCGAGGTAATCGGGAGCTGTTTTTT
CASRRGNRELFF
>-|-|TRBV2|TRBJ2-1
TGTGCCAGCAGCGTCCCTACAGGGCTCCGAGCCTACAATGAGCAGTTCTTC
CASSVPTGLRAYNEQFF
>-|-|TRBV7-8|TRBJ2-7
TGTGCCAGCAGCTTAGTAACAGGCCGGGCCTACGAGCAGTACTTC
CASSLVTGRAYEQYF
>TRBD1|few|TRBV28|TRBJ2-7
TGTGCCAGCAGGCGTTCGGGACAGGGCTACGAGCAGTACTTC
CASRRSGQGYEQYF
>TRBD1|few|TRBV24-1|TRBJ2-7
TGTGCCACCAGTGCCCAGGGACAGGGTGCCTACGAGCAGTACTTC
CATSAQGQGAYEQYF
>TRBD2|-|TRBV2|TRBJ2-7
TGTGCCAGCAGTCCTCGTTCTAGCGGGAGTTCCTACGAGCAGTACTTC
CASSPRSSGSSYEQYF
>-|-|TRBV21-1|TRBJ2-2
TGTGCCAGCATCCCAGGGGGTAGGCGGACCGGGGAGCTGTTTTTT
CASIPGGRRTGELFF
>TRBD2|-|TRBV24-1|TRBJ2-2
TGTGCCACCAGTGATGGGTTAGCGGGATTCGCCGGGGAGCTGTTTTTT
CATSDGLAGFAGELFF
>-|-|TRBV3-1/TRBV3-2|TRBJ2-7
TGTGCCAGCAGCCAAGAGCGAAGCTCCTACGAGCAGTACTTC
CASSQERSSYEQYF
>-|-|TRBV6-1|TRBJ1-1
TGTGCCAGCAGTGAAGTATGGAACACTGAAGCTTTCTTT
CASSEVWNTEAFF
>-|-|TRBV7-9|TRBJ2-7
TGTGCCAGCAGCCCGGCGGCGTACGAGCAGTACTTC
CASSPAAYEQYF
>TRBD1|-|TRBV15|TRBJ2-7
TGTGCCACCAGCAGAGGGACAGGGTACGAGCAGTACTTC
CATSRGTGYEQYF
>TRBD1|-|TRBV19|TRBJ1-3
TGTGCCAGTAGCCACAGGGGAGACAGATCTGGAAACACCATATATTTT
CASSHRGDRSGNTIYF
>TRBD2|-|TRBV25-1|TRBJ2-1
TGTGCCAGCAGGGTTCTAGCGGGGAATGAGCAGTTCTTC
CASRVLAGNEQFF
>TRBD1|many|TRBV6-5|TRBJ2-7
TGTGCCAGCAGCCCGACAGGGCACGAGCAGTACTTC
CASSPTGHEQYF
>-|-|TRBV6-1|TRBJ1-3
TGTGCCAGCAGTGAAGGCTATTTAGAGACAGCTGGAAACACCATATATTTT
CASSEGYLETAGNTIYF
>-|few|TRBV10-1|TRBJ2-7
TGCGCCAGCAGTGAGTCGACGCTGGGGGGATACGAGCAGTACTTC
CASSESTLGGYEQYF
>-|-|TRBV11-2|TRBJ1-1
TGTGCCAGCAGCTTAGTCTTAGGGGTCGGGACTGAAGCTTTCTTT
CASSLVLGVGTEAFF
>TRBD1|-|TRBV6-5|TRBJ1-1
TGTGCCAGCAGTAGGGGGACAGTGAACACTGAAGCTTTCTTT
CASSRGTVNTEAFF
>TRBD2|-|TRBV7-9|TRBJ2-1
TGTGCCAGCAGCTTAGCGAGCGGGAGGCACCCCTACAATGAGCAGTTCTTC
CASSLASGRHPYNEQFF
>TRBD2|-|TRBV24-1|TRBJ2-1
TGTGCCACCAGTCCCGGACTAGCGGATGAGCAGTTCTTC
CATSPGLADEQFF
>-|-|TRBV18|TRBJ1-4
TGTGCCAGCGCCTACCGGGGTATTACTAATGAAAAACTGTTTTTT
CASAYRGITNEKLFF
>-|-|TRBV5-4|TRBJ2-3
TGTGCCAGCAACCAAGACAGCCTAAGCACAGATACGCAGTATTTT
CASNQDSLSTDTQYF
>TRBD1|-|TRBV15|TRBJ1-1
TGTGCCACCAGCAGAGGCCTGGGACAGGCCCTTTACGCTGAAGCTTTCTTT
CATSRGLGQALYAEAFF
>TRBD2|-|TRBV2|TRBJ2-1
TGTGCCATCGGGACTAGCGGGAGGATCGGTGAGCAGTTCTTC
CAIGTSGRIGEQFF
>TRBD1|once|TRBV5-6|TRBJ1-2
TGTGCCAGCAGCCCGGGGACAGACCCTAACTATGGCTACACCTTC
CASSPGTDPNYGYTF
>-|-|TRBV28|TRBJ1-1
TGTGCCAGCAGTCTCCGCAGGGCGACTGAAGCTTTCTTT
CASSLRRATEAFF
>-|-|TRBV3-1/TRBV3-2|TRBJ2-7
TGTGCCAGCAGCCAAGGACTAGTCACCTACGAGCAGTACTTC
CASSQGLVTYEQYF
>-|-|TRBV21-1|TRBJ1-4
TGTGCCAGCAGCCCATCCCCCGGGGACATTAATGAAAAACTGTTTTTT
CASSPSPGDINEKLFF
>TRBD1|-|TRBV12-5|TRBJ1-2
TGTGCTAGTGGCCCTCCGGAGGGGGCGGGTGACTATGGCTACACCTTC
CASGPPEGAGDYGYTF
>-|-|TRBV7-9|TRBJ1-1
TGTGCCAGCAGCTCCCTACCCCCAAGGAACACTGAAGCTTTCTTT
CASSSLPPRNTEAFF
>-|-|TRBV9|TRBJ2-7
TGTGCCAGCAGCGGAACAGGTTTGGGCGAGCAGTACTTC
CASSGTGLGEQYF
>-|many|TRBV7-8|TRBJ1-5
TGTGCCAGCAGCACCCGAAGGGGTGGTGGACAGCCCCAGCATTTT
CASSTRRGGGQPQHF